The 2 T cell receptor beta chains listed next were all sequenced from one sample in a study of T cell repertoires and HLA-DP antigens. Only in-frame clones appear in the TCRdb table, and some are missing; sequencing was by immunoSEQ multiplex PCR. The table includes some 110,000 clones, 80% to 95% detected once. No antigen is known for these receptors. Specimen: CD4+ T cells from PBMCs. All receptors come from a woman aged 18-29 years in good health and CMV-seronegative.

The J gene is TRBJ1-5, the V gene TRBV27, with TRBD1 identical over 9 bases. Germline trimming cut 7 bases from V and 4 bases from J; bases unmatched to any gene: 5. The CDR3 is made up of 14 amino acids. CDR1 and CDR2 (germline): MNHEY, SMNVEV (reference sequence). Here the CDR3 reads CASNDRGGNQPQHF. CDR3 in DNA: TGTGCCAGCAATGACAGGGGGGGTAATCAGCCCCAGCATTTT.

The chain is built from TRBV9 and TRBJ1-3; D is ambiguous. The CDR3 has 12 amino acids. V was cut by 7 bases and J by 2 bases, with 7 bases left in between. The germline V gene has CDR1 SGDLS and CDR2 YYNGEE. CDR3 nucleotide sequence: TGTGCCAGCGGAAGGCCTGGAAACACCATATATTTT. Translation gives CASGRPGNTIYF.